The rows below give T cell receptor beta chains drawn from one sample of a study of T cells in tuberculosis. TCRdb keeps only in-frame clones here, not all; method: immunoSEQ multiplex PCR. Of about 20,000 clones in the sample, 75% to 90% were seen once. The sequenced sample consisted of PBMCs. These receptors were obtained from a donor between 10 and 29 years old with latent tuberculosis or without tuberculosis infection. Both conserved end residues are part of each CDR3. D genes are given only for firm matches. Part of the rows lack a size; the others show once, few, many or a class for expanded clones.

V: TRBV10-2; D: .; size: .; length: 12; J: TRBJ2-7; CDR3: CASRLGGDEQYF; DNA: TGCGCCAGCAGATTAGGGGGGGACGAGCAGTACTTC
V: TRBV29-1; D: .; size: .; length: 13; J: TRBJ1-1; CDR3: CSVVVQGNTEAFF; DNA: TGCAGCGTTGTGGTTCAGGGAAACACTGAAGCTTTCTTT
V: TRBV7-2; D: .; size: .; length: 13; J: TRBJ2-3; CDR3: CASTSGEIDTQYF; DNA: TGTGCCAGTACCTCCGGGGAAATAGATACGCAGTATTTT
V: TRBV5-6; D: TRBD1; size: .; length: 14; J: TRBJ1-4; CDR3: CASSPGGAGEKLFF; DNA: TGTGCCAGCAGCCCAGGGGGCGCGGGTGAAAAACTGTTTTTT
V: TRBV10-3; D: TRBD2; size: .; length: 14; J: TRBJ2-7; CDR3: CAISESGRDGEQYF; DNA: TGTGCCATCAGTGAGTCTGGGAGGGACGGCGAGCAGTACTTC
V: TRBV4-1; D: .; size: .; length: 15; J: TRBJ2-7; CDR3: CASSQARSKPYEQYF; DNA: TGCGCCAGCAGCCAAGCTAGATCTAAACCATACGAGCAGTACTTC
V: TRBV6-5; D: .; size: .; length: 15; J: TRBJ2-7; CDR3: CASSGGGHPTYEQYF; DNA: TGTGCCAGCAGTGGGGGGGGACACCCTACCTACGAGCAGTACTTC
V: TRBV6-5; D: TRBD1; size: once; length: 14; J: TRBJ1-5; CDR3: CASRPNRGTQPQHF; DNA: TGTGCCAGCAGGCCCAACAGGGGTACTCAGCCCCAGCATTTT
V: TRBV13; D: .; size: .; length: 17; J: TRBJ2-1; CDR3: CASSLGLLAGDNGEQFF; DNA: TGTGCCAGCAGCTTAGGCCTATTGGCAGGGGATAACGGTGAGCAGTTCTTC
V: TRBV4-3; D: .; size: .; length: 15; J: TRBJ1-1; CDR3: CASSQEILGREEAFF; DNA: TGCGCCAGCAGCCAAGAAATCCTAGGACGGGAAGAAGCTTTCTTT
V: TRBV2; D: .; size: once; length: 13; J: TRBJ1-1; CDR3: CASSGGQLTEAFF; DNA: TGTGCCAGCAGCGGCGGACAGCTCACTGAAGCTTTCTTT
V: TRBV5-4; D: TRBD1; size: once; length: 16; J: TRBJ2-3; CDR3: CASSLSGTGISDTQYF; DNA: TGTGCCAGCAGTTTATCAGGGACAGGGATATCAGATACGCAGTATTTT
V: TRBV10-3; D: TRBD1; size: .; length: 12; J: TRBJ1-1; CDR3: CATGQGNTEAFF; DNA: TGTGCCACCGGACAGGGGAACACTGAAGCTTTCTTT
V: TRBV2; D: .; size: .; length: 17; J: TRBJ2-7; CDR3: CASSGGPGRGRSYEQYF; DNA: TGTGCCAGCAGTGGGGGTCCGGGCAGGGGCCGCTCCTACGAGCAGTACTTC
V: TRBV11-2; D: .; size: .; length: 15; J: TRBJ2-5; CDR3: CASSPVGGLKETQYF; DNA: TGTGCCAGCAGCCCGGTTGGGGGCCTAAAAGAGACCCAGTACTTC
V: TRBV30; D: .; size: once; length: 14; J: TRBJ2-7; CDR3: CAGEGVRGSYEQYF; DNA: TGTGCCGGAGAGGGGGTCCGAGGCTCCTACGAGCAGTACTTC
V: TRBV12-5; D: .; size: .; length: 19; J: TRBJ1-2; CDR3: CASGLVVPVLGQAFRGYTF; DNA: TGTGCTAGTGGTTTGGTAGTCCCCGTTCTGGGGCAGGCGTTCCGTGGCTACACCTTC
V: TRBV29-1; D: .; size: .; length: 10; J: TRBJ1-1; CDR3: CSVVTGEAFF; DNA: TGCAGCGTAGTAACAGGTGAAGCTTTCTTT
V: TRBV11-2; D: .; size: .; length: 18; J: TRBJ1-1; CDR3: CASSVREQGPNPDTEAFF; DNA: TGTGCCAGCAGCGTACGGGAACAGGGCCCTAACCCTGACACTGAAGCTTTCTTT
V: TRBV6-1; D: .; size: .; length: 15; J: TRBJ1-6; CDR3: CASRDRHVYNSPLHF; DNA: TGTGCCAGCAGGGACAGACATGTCTATAATTCACCCCTCCACTTT
V: TRBV19; D: .; size: medium-sized; length: 12; J: TRBJ1-1; CDR3: CASTSGSREAFF; DNA: TGTGCCAGTACCTCGGGAAGTCGCGAAGCTTTCTTT
V: TRBV29-1; D: .; size: .; length: 16; J: TRBJ2-4; CDR3: CSVLFPSGIAKNIQYF; DNA: TGCAGCGTTCTATTCCCCTCGGGGATAGCCAAAAACATTCAGTACTTC
V: TRBV7-2; D: TRBD2; size: .; length: 17; J: TRBJ2-1; CDR3: CASSRVLVLAGGNEQFF; DNA: TGTGCCAGCAGCAGGGTGCTGGTCCTAGCGGGGGGCAATGAGCAGTTCTTC
V: TRBV19; D: .; size: .; length: 15; J: TRBJ1-1; CDR3: CASRVLREDNTEAFF; DNA: TGTGCCAGTAGAGTTCTGAGGGAGGATAACACTGAAGCTTTCTTT